This is a list of T cell receptor beta chains from one sample in a study of T cell responses to AZD1222 COVID-19 vaccine. Profiling relied on immunoSEQ multiplex PCR, and the TCRdb table lists in-frame clones only, not all of them. The sample lists 150,000 or so clones, 91% seen once, with 3.8% in the top ten. The input for sequencing was peripheral blood, taken 28 days after the second AZD1222 dose. The receptors were sampled from an adult who received the AZD1222 COVID-19 vaccine. CDR3s include the opening cysteine and the closing phenylalanine or tryptophan. D genes are given only for firm matches. Expanded clones are given a class, and other clones once, few, many or no size at all.

len: 12
v_gene: TRBV29-1
d_gene: .
j_gene: TRBJ2-7
abundance: few
CDR3aa: CSVGQGSYEQYF
CDR3nt: TGCAGCGTTGGGCAGGGCTCCTACGAGCAGTACTTC

len: 14
v_gene: TRBV5-1
d_gene: .
j_gene: TRBJ2-3
abundance: once
CDR3aa: CASSLEGSTDTQYF
CDR3nt: TGCGCCAGCAGCTTGGAAGGTAGCACAGATACGCAGTATTTT

len: 13
v_gene: TRBV12-3/TRBV12-4
d_gene: .
j_gene: TRBJ2-5
abundance: .
CDR3aa: CASSLAGTGTQYF
CDR3nt: TGTGCCAGCAGTTTAGCCGGGACTGGGACCCAGTACTTC

len: 14
v_gene: TRBV19
d_gene: .
j_gene: TRBJ1-1
abundance: .
CDR3aa: CASSNWGGNTEAFF
CDR3nt: TGTGCCAGTAGTAATTGGGGCGGGAACACTGAAGCTTTCTTT

len: 12
v_gene: TRBV7-2
d_gene: .
j_gene: TRBJ1-5
abundance: .
CDR3aa: CASSLANQPQHF
CDR3nt: TGTGCCAGCAGCTTAGCCAATCAGCCCCAGCATTTT

len: 14
v_gene: TRBV9
d_gene: TRBD1
j_gene: TRBJ2-7
abundance: .
CDR3aa: CASSEFDRASEQYF
CDR3nt: TGTGCCAGCAGCGAATTCGACAGGGCCTCCGAGCAGTACTTC

len: 16
v_gene: TRBV5-4
d_gene: TRBD1
j_gene: TRBJ1-2
abundance: .
CDR3aa: CASSLGQNRDRRAYTF
CDR3nt: TGTGCCAGCAGCTTGGGTCAAAACCGGGACAGGCGGGCTTACACCTTC

len: 13
v_gene: TRBV19
d_gene: .
j_gene: TRBJ1-2
abundance: .
CDR3aa: CASSMEFANGYTF
CDR3nt: TGTGCCAGTAGTATGGAATTCGCAAATGGCTACACCTTC

len: 15
v_gene: TRBV7-3
d_gene: TRBD1
j_gene: TRBJ1-2
abundance: .
CDR3aa: CASSQTGTGAYGYTF
CDR3nt: TGTGCCAGCAGCCAAACTGGGACAGGGGCCTATGGCTACACCTTC

len: 11
v_gene: TRBV2
d_gene: .
j_gene: TRBJ2-1
abundance: .
CDR3aa: CAIGPYNEQFF
CDR3nt: TGTGCCATCGGGCCCTACAATGAGCAGTTCTTC

len: 11
v_gene: TRBV29-1
d_gene: TRBD1
j_gene: TRBJ1-2
abundance: once
CDR3aa: CSGGTGDGYTF
CDR3nt: TGCAGCGGGGGGACAGGGGATGGCTACACCTTC

len: 13
v_gene: TRBV11-2
d_gene: .
j_gene: TRBJ2-1
abundance: .
CDR3aa: CASSPAPYNEQFF
CDR3nt: TGTGCCAGCAGTCCAGCCCCCTACAATGAGCAGTTCTTC

len: 15
v_gene: TRBV19
d_gene: .
j_gene: TRBJ1-2
abundance: .
CDR3aa: CASSNPGGVPYGYTF
CDR3nt: TGTGCCAGTAGTAACCCGGGGGGGGTTCCGTATGGCTACACCTTC

len: 16
v_gene: TRBV3-1/TRBV3-2
d_gene: .
j_gene: TRBJ1-4
abundance: .
CDR3aa: CASSNFRQAANEKLFF
CDR3nt: TGTGCCAGCAGCAACTTCCGACAAGCGGCTAATGAAAAACTGTTTTTT

len: 19
v_gene: TRBV18
d_gene: TRBD1
j_gene: TRBJ2-6
abundance: once
CDR3aa: CASSPQTGPALSGANVLTF
CDR3nt: TGTGCCAGCTCACCGCAGACAGGGCCGGCCCTCTCTGGGGCCAACGTCCTGACTTTC

len: 15
v_gene: TRBV19
d_gene: .
j_gene: TRBJ2-1
abundance: .
CDR3aa: CASSISRDLFNEQFF
CDR3nt: TGTGCCAGTAGTATAAGTAGGGATCTGTTCAATGAGCAGTTCTTC

len: 13
v_gene: TRBV18
d_gene: .
j_gene: TRBJ2-5
abundance: .
CDR3aa: CASSPEWAETQYF
CDR3nt: TGTGCCAGCTCACCCGAGTGGGCCGAGACCCAGTACTTC

len: 16
v_gene: TRBV6-6
d_gene: .
j_gene: TRBJ1-3
abundance: .
CDR3aa: CASSREAGTQGNTIYF
CDR3nt: TGTGCCAGCAGTCGAGAGGCCGGGACTCAAGGAAACACCATATATTTT

len: 15
v_gene: TRBV27
d_gene: TRBD1
j_gene: TRBJ2-1
abundance: .
CDR3aa: CASSSLDRVYNEQFF
CDR3nt: TGTGCCAGCAGTTCCCTGGACAGGGTCTACAATGAGCAGTTCTTC

len: 14
v_gene: TRBV2
d_gene: .
j_gene: TRBJ2-5
abundance: .
CDR3aa: CASSEVRASETQYF
CDR3nt: TGTGCCAGCAGTGAGGTCAGGGCGTCAGAGACCCAGTACTTC

len: 14
v_gene: TRBV27
d_gene: .
j_gene: TRBJ1-4
abundance: few
CDR3aa: CASFQGNGEVKLFF
CDR3nt: TGTGCCAGCTTCCAGGGCAACGGGGAGGTAAAACTGTTTTTT

len: 14
v_gene: TRBV4-1
d_gene: .
j_gene: TRBJ2-7
abundance: .
CDR3aa: CASSQPNSPYEQYF
CDR3nt: TGCGCCAGCAGCCAGCCCAACTCCCCCTACGAGCAGTACTTC

len: 15
v_gene: TRBV14
d_gene: .
j_gene: TRBJ2-7
abundance: .
CDR3aa: CASSVRASLHNEQYF
CDR3nt: TGTGCCAGCAGCGTAAGGGCTAGCCTACACAACGAGCAGTACTTC

len: 14
v_gene: TRBV6-4
d_gene: TRBD2
j_gene: TRBJ2-3
abundance: .
CDR3aa: CATRPSGGADTQYF
CDR3nt: TGTGCCACGCGCCCTAGCGGGGGTGCAGATACGCAGTATTTT

len: 14
v_gene: TRBV25-1
d_gene: TRBD1
j_gene: TRBJ2-1
abundance: .
CDR3aa: CASGGTGSYNEQFF
CDR3nt: TGTGCCAGCGGGGGGACAGGTTCCTACAATGAGCAGTTCTTC

len: 16
v_gene: TRBV18
d_gene: TRBD1
j_gene: TRBJ1-5
abundance: .
CDR3aa: CASSPTGGRGNQPQHF
CDR3nt: TGTGCCAGCTCTCCAACAGGGGGTAGAGGCAATCAGCCCCAGCATTTT

len: 17
v_gene: TRBV6-1
d_gene: TRBD1
j_gene: TRBJ1-4
abundance: .
CDR3aa: CASSDPGTGVANEKLFF
CDR3nt: TGTGCCAGCAGTGATCCCGGGACAGGGGTCGCTAATGAAAAACTGTTTTTT

len: 20
v_gene: TRBV7-6
d_gene: TRBD1
j_gene: TRBJ1-1
abundance: .
CDR3aa: CASSLGAGGVEGSGNTEAFF
CDR3nt: TGTGCCAGCAGCTTAGGGGCAGGGGGCGTAGAGGGTTCAGGGAACACTGAAGCTTTCTTT

len: 14
v_gene: TRBV6-2/TRBV6-3
d_gene: .
j_gene: TRBJ2-7
abundance: .
CDR3aa: CASSYSIRRYEQYF
CDR3nt: TGTGCCAGCAGTTACTCGATCCGCCGGTACGAGCAGTACTTC

len: 15
v_gene: TRBV2
d_gene: .
j_gene: TRBJ2-5
abundance: .
CDR3aa: CASSELWNTQETQYF
CDR3nt: TGTGCCAGCAGTGAACTCTGGAACACCCAAGAGACCCAGTACTTC

len: 13
v_gene: TRBV7-2
d_gene: TRBD2
j_gene: TRBJ2-1
abundance: .
CDR3aa: CASSLGREGEQFF
CDR3nt: TGTGCCAGCAGCTTAGGGCGGGAGGGGGAGCAGTTCTTC

len: 13
v_gene: TRBV24-1
d_gene: TRBD1
j_gene: TRBJ2-1
abundance: .
CDR3aa: CATRSTGDNEQFF
CDR3nt: TGTGCCACCAGGTCGACAGGGGACAATGAGCAGTTCTTC

len: 14
v_gene: TRBV27
d_gene: TRBD1
j_gene: TRBJ1-1
abundance: .
CDR3aa: CASSFRDRDTEAFF
CDR3nt: TGTGCCAGCAGTTTCCGGGACAGGGATACTGAAGCTTTCTTT

len: 15
v_gene: TRBV6-4
d_gene: .
j_gene: TRBJ2-1
abundance: .
CDR3aa: CASSAAQGMYNEQFF
CDR3nt: TGTGCCAGCAGTGCCGCCCAGGGAATGTACAATGAGCAGTTCTTC

len: 15
v_gene: TRBV19
d_gene: TRBD2
j_gene: TRBJ2-1
abundance: .
CDR3aa: CASRRSSGDYNEQFF
CDR3nt: TGTGCCAGTAGGAGGTCTAGCGGGGATTACAATGAGCAGTTCTTC

len: 13
v_gene: TRBV30
d_gene: TRBD1
j_gene: TRBJ2-7
abundance: .
CDR3aa: CAWSQDRGNEQYF
CDR3nt: TGTGCCTGGAGCCAGGACAGGGGCAACGAGCAGTACTTC

len: 13
v_gene: TRBV4-3
d_gene: TRBD1
j_gene: TRBJ1-1
abundance: .
CDR3aa: CASSRDRGSAAFF
CDR3nt: TGCGCCAGCAGCCGAGACAGGGGGAGCGCCGCTTTCTTT